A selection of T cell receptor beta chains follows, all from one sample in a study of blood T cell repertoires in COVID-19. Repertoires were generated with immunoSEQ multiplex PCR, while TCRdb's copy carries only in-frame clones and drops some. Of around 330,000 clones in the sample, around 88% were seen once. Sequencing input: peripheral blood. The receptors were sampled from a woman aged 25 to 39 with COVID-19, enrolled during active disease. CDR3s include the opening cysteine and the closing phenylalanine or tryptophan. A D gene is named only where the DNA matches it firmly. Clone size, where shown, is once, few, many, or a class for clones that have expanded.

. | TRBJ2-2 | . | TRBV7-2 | TGTGCCAGCAGCTTAGCAACTAGCTATCGGGAGCTGTTTTTT | CASSLATSYRELFF
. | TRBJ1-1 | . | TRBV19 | TGTGCCAGTAGTATTCTCCCAGGGTTGGACACTGAAGCTTTCTTT | CASSILPGLDTEAFF
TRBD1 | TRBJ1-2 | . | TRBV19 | TGTGCCAGTAGTGTTGACAGGGGTGGAGGCTACACCTTC | CASSVDRGGGYTF
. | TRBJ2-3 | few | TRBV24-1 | TGTGCCACCAGTGACCTAGCAGATACGCAGTATTTT | CATSDLADTQYF
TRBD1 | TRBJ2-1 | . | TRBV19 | TGTGCCAGTAGGGGACAGGGTCTTGCGGGCAATGAGCAGTTCTTC | CASRGQGLAGNEQFF
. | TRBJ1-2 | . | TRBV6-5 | TGTGCCAGCAGTTACGACTATCCTCCCTATGGCTACACCTTC | CASSYDYPPYGYTF
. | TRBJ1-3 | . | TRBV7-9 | TGTGCCAGCAGCTTAGGACAGCCCGCCTCTGGAAACACCATATATTTT | CASSLGQPASGNTIYF
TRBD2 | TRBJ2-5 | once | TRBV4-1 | TGCGCCAGCAGCCAACTGGGACTAGATTCCAGTGAGACCCAGTACTTC | CASSQLGLDSSETQYF
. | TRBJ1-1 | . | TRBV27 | TGTGCCAGCAGTTTAATTTACAGCCCCACTGAAGCTTTCTTT | CASSLIYSPTEAFF
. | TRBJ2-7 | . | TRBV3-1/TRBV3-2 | TGTGCCAGCAGCCCGGACAGGGAGGGTCCCTACGAGCAGTACTTC | CASSPDREGPYEQYF
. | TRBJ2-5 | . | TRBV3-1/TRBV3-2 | TGTGCCAGCAGCCAAGGGCTCCAGGAGACCGGAGGAGAGACCCAGTACTTC | CASSQGLQETGGETQYF
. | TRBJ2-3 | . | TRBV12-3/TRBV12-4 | TGTGCCAGCAGTTTCAGGGGCACAGATACGCAGTATTTT | CASSFRGTDTQYF
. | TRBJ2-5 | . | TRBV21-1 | TGTGCCAGCAGCAAAGTTTCTAGGCCGCGGGAAGAGACCCAGTACTTC | CASSKVSRPREETQYF
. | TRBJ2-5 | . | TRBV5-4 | TGTGCCAGCAGTCGGGGGTCGGAGGAGACCCAGTACTTC | CASSRGSEETQYF
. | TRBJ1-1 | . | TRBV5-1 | TGCGCCAGCAGACCTACAGGGTTAGTTGGGACTGAAGCTTTCTTT | CASRPTGLVGTEAFF
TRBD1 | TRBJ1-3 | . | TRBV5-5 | TGTGCCAGCAGCTTATGGGACAGGGCAGACACCATATATTTT | CASSLWDRADTIYF
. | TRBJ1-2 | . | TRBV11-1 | TGTGCCAGCAGACTTAGCGTTACAGTGAAAATCTATGGCTACACCTTC | CASRLSVTVKIYGYTF
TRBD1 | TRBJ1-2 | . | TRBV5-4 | TGTGCCAGCAGCTGGGGACAGGGAGCTATCGACTATGGCTACACCTTC | CASSWGQGAIDYGYTF
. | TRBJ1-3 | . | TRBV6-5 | TGTGCCAGCAGTTCCTCGAGCGATTCGGGAAACACCATATATTTT | CASSSSSDSGNTIYF
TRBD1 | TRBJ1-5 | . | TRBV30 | TGTGCCTGGAGTCCCCATCCAGGGGGAGATCAGCCCCAGCATTTT | CAWSPHPGGDQPQHF
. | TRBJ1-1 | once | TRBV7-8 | TGTGCCAGCACCTTACCAGAGGGAACTGAAGCTTTCTTT | CASTLPEGTEAFF
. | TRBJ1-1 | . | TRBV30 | TGTGCCTGGAGTCGGTCCCCGGGAGGCACTGAAGCTTTCTTT | CAWSRSPGGTEAFF
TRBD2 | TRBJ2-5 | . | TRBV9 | TGTGCCAGCAGCGTCTTCGGCGGGGGGGAAGAGACCCAGTACTTC | CASSVFGGGEETQYF
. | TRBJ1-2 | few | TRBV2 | TGTGCCAGGAGGGTCCCTAACTATGGCTACACCTTC | CARRVPNYGYTF
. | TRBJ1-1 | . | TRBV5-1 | TGCGCCAGCAGCTCCACAGCTAACACTGAAGCTTTCTTT | CASSSTANTEAFF
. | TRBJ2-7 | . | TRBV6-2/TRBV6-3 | TGTGCCAGCAGTTACTTGATGGGCGCCCAGGGTGTCGAGCAGTACTTC | CASSYLMGAQGVEQYF
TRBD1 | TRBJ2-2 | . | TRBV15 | TGTGCCACCAGCAGTCCAGTACCGACAGGGGTGAACACCGGGGAGCTGTTTTTT | CATSSPVPTGVNTGELFF
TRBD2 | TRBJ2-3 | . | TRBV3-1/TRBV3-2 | TGTGCCAGCAGCCAAGAGGCTAGCGGGTATTATAATACGCAGTATTTT | CASSQEASGYYNTQYF
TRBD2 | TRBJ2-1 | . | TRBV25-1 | TGTGCCAGCAGTGGACTAGCGGGGGGCAATGAGCAGTTCTTC | CASSGLAGGNEQFF
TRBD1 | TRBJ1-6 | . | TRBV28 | TGTGCCAGCAGTTTCACGGCCTACAGGGGGGCGTATTCACCCCTCCACTTT | CASSFTAYRGAYSPLHF
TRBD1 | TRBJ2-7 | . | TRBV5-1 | TGCGCCAGCAGCAGGGACAGGGATACCTACGAGCAGTACTTC | CASSRDRDTYEQYF
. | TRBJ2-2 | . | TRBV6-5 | TGTGCCAGCGGCCCCGGGGGGAACACCGGGGAGCTGTTTTTT | CASGPGGNTGELFF
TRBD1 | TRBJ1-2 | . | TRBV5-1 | TGCGCCAGCAGCACGACAGGGAACTATGGCTACACCTTC | CASSTTGNYGYTF
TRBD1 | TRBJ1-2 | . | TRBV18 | TGTGCCAGCTCACCTGGGACAGGGTTTCGCGGCTACACCTTC | CASSPGTGFRGYTF
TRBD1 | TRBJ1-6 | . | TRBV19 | TGTGCCAGTCGAAGACAGGGTTTGGAGAATTCACCCCTCCACTTT | CASRRQGLENSPLHF